This T cell receptor (beta chain) was sequenced in a study of blood T cell repertoires in COVID-19. Profiled with immunoSEQ multiplex PCR; TCRdb holds only in-frame clones, not every one. The sample holds over 200,000 clones, 88% seen once. The CDR3 runs 16 residues. V was pared by 4 bases and J by 3 bases, with 16 bases between. Germline V CDR1 and CDR2: SGDLS, YYNGEE. The sequencing input was peripheral blood. This TCR was recovered from an older woman with acute or convalescent COVID-19. This chain joins TRBV9 and TRBJ2-2, with TRBD1 as a possible D gene (5 bases). CDR3 sequence (DNA): TGTGCCAGCAGCCTGAACAGGAATAGGGACACCGGGGAGCTGTTTTTT. Translation gives CASSLNRNRDTGELFF. The full variable domain, completed using reference TRBV9 and TRBJ2-2, is DSGVTQTPKHLITATGQRVTLRCSPRSGDLSVYWYQQSLDQGLQFLIQYYNGEERAKGNILERFSAQQFPDLHSELNLSSLELGDSALYFCASSLNRNRDTGELFFGEGSRLTVL.